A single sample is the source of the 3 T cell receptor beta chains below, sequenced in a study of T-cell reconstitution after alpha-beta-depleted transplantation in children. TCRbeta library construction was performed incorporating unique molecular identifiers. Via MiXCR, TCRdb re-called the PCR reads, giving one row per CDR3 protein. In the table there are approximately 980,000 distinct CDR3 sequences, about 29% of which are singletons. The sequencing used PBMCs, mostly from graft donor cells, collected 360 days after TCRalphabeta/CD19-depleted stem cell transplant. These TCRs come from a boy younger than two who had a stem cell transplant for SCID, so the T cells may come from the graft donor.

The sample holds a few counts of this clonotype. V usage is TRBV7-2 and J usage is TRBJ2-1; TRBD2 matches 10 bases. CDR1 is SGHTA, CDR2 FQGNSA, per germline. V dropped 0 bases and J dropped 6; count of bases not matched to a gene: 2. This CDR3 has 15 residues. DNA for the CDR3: TGTGCCAGCAGCTTAGCCCTAGCGGGGGTCAATGAGCAGTTCTTC. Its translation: CASSLALAGVNEQFF. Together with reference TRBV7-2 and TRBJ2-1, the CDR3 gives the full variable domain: GAGVSQSPSNKVTEKGKDVELRCDPISGHTALYWYRQSLGQGLEFLIYFQGNSAPDKSGLPSDRFSAERTGGSVSTLTIQRTQQEDSAVYLCASSLALAGVNEQFFGPGTRLTVL.

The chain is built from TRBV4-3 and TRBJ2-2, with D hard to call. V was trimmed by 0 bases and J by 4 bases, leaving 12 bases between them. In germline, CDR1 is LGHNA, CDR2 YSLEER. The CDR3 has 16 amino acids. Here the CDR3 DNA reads TGCGCCAGCAGCCAAGAGGTTAGCACGGTCACCGGGGAGCTGTTTTTT. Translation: CASSQEVSTVTGELFF.

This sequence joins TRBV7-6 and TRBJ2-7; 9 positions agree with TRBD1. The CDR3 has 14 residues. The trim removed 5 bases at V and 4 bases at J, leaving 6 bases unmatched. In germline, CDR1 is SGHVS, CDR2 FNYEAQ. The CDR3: CASSPGTGRYEQYF. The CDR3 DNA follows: TGTGCCAGCAGCCCTGGGACAGGGAGATACGAGCAGTACTTC.